The T cell receptor beta chain under discussion was sequenced for a study of T cells in Graves' hyperthyroidism and ophthalmopathy. Study summary: Peripheral blood was obtained at initial diagnosis, preceding any treatment. Study observations and caveats: By a 13 V-J model, ophthalmopathy was set apart from stable hyperthyroidism.

Patients aged 18 to 65 had newly diagnosed hyperthyroidism lasting under 2 months. Note on this clonotype: The target antigen is unknown.

Germline V gives CDR1 SGHRS, CDR2 YFSETQ. Trimming took 0 bases from V and 7 from J, leaving 13 bases between them. CDR3 length: 15 residues. Amplification targeted TCR beta CDR3 regions from RNA transcripts. HTBI primers were used for first-round RT-PCR of the TCR CDR3. TCRdb processed the multiplex PCR reads anew with MiXCR; each CDR3 protein has one entry. The data show some 740,000 distinct CDR3 sequences, with 14% seen just once and roughly 10% held by the top ten. The sequenced material came from blood. This receptor was obtained from a woman aged 18-29 years with Graves' hyperthyroidism. The rearrangement links TRBV5-1 to TRBJ1-4; D ambiguous. Written as DNA, the CDR3 is TGCGCCAGCAGCTTGGAGGAGGGAGGAGCTGAAAAACTGTTTTTT. Its protein product is CASSLEEGGAEKLFF.